A single sample gave rise to the 24 T cell receptor beta chains below, sequenced in a study of cytomegalovirus exposure and HLA in healthy donors. Profiled with immunoSEQ multiplex PCR; TCRdb holds only in-frame clones, not every one. Of about 200,000 clones in the sample, approximately 87% are singletons; the top ten hold around 5.5%. The sample taken for sequencing was PBMCs. The receptors were gathered from a young woman in good health and CMV-seronegative.

The CDR3 spells CASRLDSGVGTEAFF. CDR3 bases: TGTGCCAGCAGACTTGACTCAGGGGTGGGAACTGAAGCTTTCTTT. The chain combines TRBV2 with TRBJ1-1; possible D gene TRBD1, 6 bases. Germline V CDR1 and CDR2: SNHLY, FYNNEI. The CDR3 loop spans 15 amino acids. Trimming removed 6 bases at V and 5 bases at J, with 19 bases between.

The chain couples TRBV30 to TRBJ1-2; D unclear. The V gene's germline CDR1 is GTSNPN and CDR2 SVGIG (reference sequence). This CDR3 is 13 amino acids long. The germline V and J ends were trimmed by 0 bases and 8 bases, with 13 bases remaining between them. CDR3 protein: CAWSVLGDGGYTF. CDR3 in DNA: TGTGCCTGGAGTGTACTGGGAGATGGCGGCTACACCTTC.

The chain links TRBV29-1 to TRBJ2-2; 12 bases agree with TRBD1. The CDR3 contains 15 residues. The V and J ends lost 5 bases and 6 bases, in that order; junction bases with no gene match: 7. The germline V gene encodes CDR1 SQVTM and CDR2 ANQGSEA. CDR3 sequence (DNA): TGCAGCGTTTGGCCGGGACAGGGGGCTGCCGGGGAGCTGTTTTTT. As protein: CSVWPGQGAAGELFF.

The chain carries TRBV5-1 and TRBJ2-1; 14 bases fit TRBD2. The CDR3 loop spans 18 amino acids. V dropped 3 bases and J dropped 5; count of bases not matched to a gene: 10. Germline V gene sequence: CDR1 SGHRS, CDR2 YFSETQ. CDR3 DNA sequence: TGCGCCAGCAGCTGGACTAGCGGGGGGAGAATCCGGAACAATGAGCAGTTCTTC. Translated, it gives CASSWTSGGRIRNNEQFF.

The chain recombines TRBV28 with TRBJ2-4; 9 bases are shared with TRBD2. V shed 5 bases, J shed 6 bases, and the junction held 8 bases outside the gene matches. Germline values: CDR1 MDHEN, CDR2 SYDVKM. The CDR3 contains 15 residues. The chain's CDR3 is CASSLTSGGLNIQYF. CDR3 DNA: TGTGCCAGCAGTCTGACTAGCGGAGGTTTAAACATTCAGTACTTC.

The chain links TRBV6-5 to TRBJ2-5; perhaps TRBD1 as D (6 bases). Germline CDR1 and CDR2: MNHEY and SVGAGI. The CDR3 consists of 15 residues. Trimming left V 5 bases short and J 2 bases short, with 15 bases between. CDR3 DNA: TGTGCCAGCAGTCTGACCGGGACACTTCAAGAGACCCAGTACTTC. Encoded protein: CASSLTGTLQETQYF.

The J gene is TRBJ1-2, the V gene TRBV5-1; 11 bases line up with TRBD1. Germline trimming cut 4 bases from V and 3 bases from J; bases unmatched to any gene: 5. CDR1 and CDR2 (germline): SGHRS, YFSETQ. The CDR3 extends over 15 amino acids. The DNA for the CDR3 is TGCGCCAGCAGCCCCGGGACAGGGGGATACTATGGCTACACCTTC. Translated: CASSPGTGGYYGYTF.

The chain's CDR3 is CASSRQPGAFF. For the CDR3, the DNA is TGTGCCAGCAGCAGACAGCCTGGAGCTTTCTTT. The J gene is TRBJ1-1, the V gene TRBV6-1; TRBD1 is a possible D gene (5 bases). The germline V gene encodes CDR1 MNHNS and CDR2 SASEGT. V dropped 6 bases and J dropped 10 bases, with 12 bases sitting between them. The CDR3 length is 11 residues.

V gene TRBV2 combines with J gene TRBJ1-2; the D gene is possibly TRBD1 (6 bases). CDR1 and CDR2 from the germline V gene are SNHLY and FYNNEI. The CDR3 covers 13 residues. Trimming took off 10 bases at V and 4 bases at J, with 16 bases between the two ends. CDR3 sequence: CATTQGRGYGYTF. CDR3 in DNA: TGTGCCACCACCCAGGGCAGGGGCTATGGCTACACCTTC.

The chain has TRBV6-5 and TRBJ2-4, with D tentatively TRBD1 (6 bases). The length of the CDR3 is 15 residues. V was cut by 5 bases and J by 2 bases, with 13 bases left in between. Germline CDR1 reads MNHEY; CDR2 reads SVGAGI. This CDR3 reads CASSQLRDTKNIQYF. The CDR3, as DNA: TGTGCCAGCAGTCAGCTCCGGGACACCAAAAACATTCAGTACTTC.

This chain connects TRBV19 to TRBJ1-1; 9 nucleotides line up with TRBD1. The CDR3 loop spans 14 amino acids. Looked up from germline, CDR1 is LNHDA and CDR2 is SQIVND (reference sequence). V shed 5 bases, J shed 6 bases, and the junction held 7 bases outside the gene matches. As DNA, the CDR3 is TGTGCCAGTAGTTCACAGGGGGCGAGCCCTGAAGCTTTCTTT. This codes for CASSSQGASPEAFF.

V gene TRBV9 combines with J gene TRBJ2-1; D is perhaps TRBD2 (6 bases). Trimming shortened V by 0 bases and J by 9 bases, and 10 bases separated the two germline ends. The germline V gene has CDR1 SGDLS and CDR2 YYNGEE. This CDR3 region has 13 residues. CDR3 loop: CASSVVEGGEQFF. In DNA, the CDR3 is TGTGCCAGCAGCGTAGTGGAGGGAGGTGAGCAGTTCTTC.

This chain uses TRBV13 with TRBJ1-1; D gene unclear. This CDR3 contains 15 residues. Deletions cut 4 bases from V and 9 bases from J, with 21 bases between. The germline CDR1 and CDR2 sequences are PRHDT and FYEKMQ (reference sequence). CDR3 bases: TGTGCCAGCAGCTCCCGTTTACTTTCGTCCGACCAAGCTTTCTTT. It encodes CASSSRLLSSDQAFF.

The chain has TRBV5-1 and TRBJ2-7, with D perhaps given as TRBD1 or TRBD2 (5 bases each). The CDR3 sequence is 15 residues long. V lost 4 bases and J lost 2, with 16 bases in between. Germline V gene lookup returns CDR1 SGHRS and CDR2 YFSETQ. The CDR3 DNA is TGCGCCAGCAGCGATCAGCGGAAGGGGACCTACGAGCAGTACTTC. Amino acids: CASSDQRKGTYEQYF. Based on the CDR3 plus reference TRBV5-1 and TRBJ2-7, the full variable domain is KAGVTQTPRYLIKTRGQQVTLSCSPISGHRSVSWYQQTPGQGLQFLFEYFSETQRNKGNFPGRFSGRQFSNSRSEMNVSTLELGDSALYLCASSDQRKGTYEQYFGPGTRLTVT.

The chain carries TRBV27 and TRBJ2-7; 7 bases align to TRBD2. Germline assignment: CDR1 MNHEY and CDR2 SMNVEV (reference sequence). Trimming removed 5 bases from V and 7 bases from J; junction bases left unmatched: 11. This CDR3 contains 14 residues. CDR3 amino acids: CASSPRTRTGEQYF. CDR3 nucleotide sequence: TGTGCCAGCAGTCCTCGGACTAGAACGGGGGAGCAGTACTTC.

This sequence joins TRBV10-3 and TRBJ2-2, with no clear D. CDR3 length: 14 residues. Germline V gives CDR1 ENHRY, CDR2 SYGVKD. The V and J ends lost 5 bases and 4 bases respectively, with 11 bases between them. The CDR3 spells CAISSWTVTGELFF. CDR3 nucleotide sequence: TGTGCCATCAGTTCCTGGACGGTCACCGGGGAGCTGTTTTTT.

The chain has TRBV29-1 and TRBJ2-1, with 9 bases fitting TRBD2. The V gene's germline CDR1 is SQVTM and CDR2 ANQGSEA. Unmatched junction bases numbered 7, after V lost 0 bases and J lost 10 bases. The CDR3 has 14 residues. The CDR3 here is CSVEDRVGLAEQFF. In nucleotides, the CDR3 is TGCAGCGTTGAAGATAGGGTCGGACTAGCGGAGCAGTTCTTC.

The CDR3 sequence is CASSEGWGTVNTEAFF. The CDR3 nucleotides read TGCGCCAGCAGTGAGGGATGGGGGACAGTGAACACTGAAGCTTTCTTT. The chain employs TRBV10-2 and TRBJ1-1; 7 positions match TRBD1. The V segment lost 2 bases and the J segment 0 bases; nucleotides outside the gene matches: 6. The CDR3 runs 16 residues. The germline V gene encodes CDR1 WSHSY and CDR2 SAAADI.

This sequence joins TRBV27 and TRBJ1-1; 9 bases are shared with TRBD1. This CDR3 contains 15 residues. Unmatched junction bases numbered 5, after V lost 5 bases and J lost 1 base. Germline values: CDR1 MNHEY, CDR2 SMNVEV (reference sequence). Written as DNA, the CDR3 is TGTGCCAGCAGTGAGACAGGGGGAAGGAACACTGAAGCTTTCTTT. It is translated as CASSETGGRNTEAFF.

V usage is TRBV27 and J usage is TRBJ2-7; 7 bases map to TRBD1. CDR1 MNHEY and CDR2 SMNVEV come from the germline V gene (reference sequence). V shed 5 bases, J shed 4 bases, and the junction held 8 bases outside the gene matches. The CDR3 has 14 amino acids. The CDR3 sequence: CASSRQGEGYEQYF. CDR3 bases: TGTGCCAGCAGTAGACAGGGAGAGGGTTACGAGCAGTACTTC.

This rearrangement joins TRBV7-3 to TRBJ2-1; D unclear. The V gene lost 1 base and the J gene lost 10 bases, with 14 bases spanning the gap. The germline V gene encodes CDR1 SGHTA and CDR2 FQGTGA. This CDR3 contains 14 residues. The CDR3 sequence is CASSLNHVSVEQFF. CDR3 nucleotide sequence: TGTGCCAGCAGCTTAAACCACGTGTCGGTCGAGCAGTTCTTC.

This sequence joins TRBV7-3 and TRBJ2-1; 7 nucleotides align to TRBD2. CDR1 and CDR2 (germline): SGHTA, FQGTGA. V was pared by 5 bases and J by 0 bases, with 7 bases of the junction left unmatched. The CDR3 loop spans 16 amino acids. The CDR3 loop reads CASSGRGTSSYNEQFF. CDR3 nucleotide sequence: TGTGCCAGCAGCGGGAGGGGTACGAGCTCCTACAATGAGCAGTTCTTC.

V gene TRBV6-1 combines with J gene TRBJ1-3; the match to TRBD1 covers 8 bases. Trimming removed 9 bases from V and 4 bases from J; junction bases left unmatched: 11. The length of the CDR3 is 15 residues. The V gene's germline CDR1 is MNHNS and CDR2 SASEGT. As DNA, the CDR3 is TGTGCCAGTAAAATAGGACAGGGATGGGGAAACACCATATATTTT. Protein sequence: CASKIGQGWGNTIYF.

The chain joins TRBV7-6 to TRBJ1-1; perhaps TRBD1 as D (5 bases). CDR1 is SGHVS, CDR2 FNYEAQ, per germline. V was clipped by 5 bases and J by 4 bases, with 17 bases between them. The CDR3 runs 15 residues. CDR3 residues: CASSPSVGLGTEAFF. CDR3 nucleotide sequence: TGTGCCAGCAGCCCCTCTGTGGGGCTGGGCACTGAAGCTTTCTTT. Full variable domain (remainder filled in from reference TRBV7-6 and TRBJ1-1): GAGVSQSPRYKVTKRGQDVALRCDPISGHVSLYWYRQALGQGPEFLTYFNYEAQQDKSGLPNDRFSAERPEGSISTLTIQRTEQRDSAMYRCASSPSVGLGTEAFFGQGTRLTVV.